Each of the 27 T cell receptor beta chains below was sequenced from the same sample in a study of human T cells and chemical hapten exposure. MiXCR, run by TCRdb on the RACE reads, gives a single entry per CDR3 protein. The sample carries a few hundred thousand distinct CDR3 sequences, roughly 6.3% recorded once. Time point noted: patch test 2, 6 weeks after DPC sensitization. The treatment denotes: therapeutic diphenylcyclopropenone sensitization with weekly scalp DPC. The sequences come from whole blood, collected in connection with sensitization to the hapten diphenylcyclopropenone (DPC). These receptors were collected from a young woman with alopecia areata. Some clones in this sample may be carry-over from other donors' samples.

This clonotype was counted at least ten times. The chain has TRBV20-1 and TRBJ2-3, with TRBD2 identical over 8 bases. CDR3 size: 16 residues. Germline CDR1 reads DFQATT; CDR2 reads SNEGSKA (reference sequence). V lost 1 base, J lost 0 bases, and 6 bases stayed unmatched. CDR3 sequence reads: CSARALAGKSTDTQYF. The CDR3 DNA reads TGCAGTGCTAGAGCTTTAGCGGGGAAGAGCACAGATACGCAGTATTTT.

The V call is TRBV25-1, the J call TRBJ2-1, with TRBD2 matching 10 bases. The V and J ends lost 3 bases and 7 bases, in that order; junction bases with no gene match: 6. Germline V gives CDR1 MGHDK, CDR2 SYGVNS. The CDR3 length is 15 residues. The CDR3 region is CASSESSGGWNEQFF. CDR3 in DNA: TGTGCCAGCAGTGAGAGTAGCGGGGGGTGGAATGAGCAGTTCTTC. The full variable domain, in which reference TRBV25-1 and TRBJ2-1 provide the parts outside the CDR3, is EADIYQTPRYLVIGTGKKITLECSQTMGHDKMYWYQQDPGMELHLIHYSYGVNSTEKGDLSSESTVSRIRTEHFPLTLESARPSHTSQYLCASSESSGGWNEQFFGPGTRLTVL.

The J gene is TRBJ2-7, the V gene TRBV6-2 or TRBV6-3, with a weak D call TRBD2 (5 bases). This CDR3 spans 15 amino acids. Per the germline V gene, CDR1 is MNHEY and CDR2 is SVGEGT. V was trimmed by 0 bases and J by 0 bases, leaving 9 bases between them. The CDR3 loop reads CASSYSVAGSYEQYF. CDR3 nucleotide sequence: TGTGCCAGCAGTTACTCCGTGGCGGGCTCCTACGAGCAGTACTTC.

There are many counts of this clonotype. This chain uses TRBV20-1 with TRBJ1-1, with a possible D match to TRBD1 (5 bases). The V end was cut by 2 bases, the J end by 2 bases, with 9 bases between. Germline V gives CDR1 DFQATT, CDR2 SNEGSKA (reference sequence). The CDR3 is 13 residues long. CDR3 loop: CSARRDGNTEAFF. In DNA, the CDR3 is TGCAGTGCTAGACGGGACGGCAACACTGAAGCTTTCTTT.

This chain joins TRBV5-1 and TRBJ1-4; no reliable D call. The CDR3 length is 14 residues. V gave up 1 base and J gave up 4 bases, with 8 bases separating them. CDR1 and CDR2 (germline): SGHRS, YFSETQ. This CDR3 reads CASSLSVGNEKLFF. CDR3 coding DNA: TGCGCCAGCAGCTTGTCCGTGGGTAATGAAAAACTGTTTTTT.

This clonotype was observed a few times. The V call is TRBV20-1, the J call TRBJ2-5; possible D gene TRBD1, 6 bases. The CDR3 sequence is 13 residues long. V lost 7 bases and J 9 bases, leaving 21 bases between the germline ends. CDR1 is DFQATT and CDR2 is SNEGSKA in the germline V gene (reference sequence). CDR3 protein: CSGAQNRDGAQYF. The CDR3 nucleotides are TGCAGTGGCGCGCAAAACAGGGATGGGGCCCAGTACTTC.

This clonotype turned up a few times. V gene TRBV7-9 combines with J gene TRBJ2-3; no reliable D call. This CDR3 region has 14 residues. Germline CDR1 is SEHNR and CDR2 is FQNEAQ (reference sequence). V lost 3 bases and J lost 5, with 12 bases in between. CDR3 residues: CASSLGLVEDTQYF. CDR3 DNA: TGTGCCAGCAGCTTGGGTCTAGTCGAAGATACGCAGTATTTT.

This clonotype was observed a handful of times. The chain is built from TRBV3-1 and TRBJ1-6; D is unresolved. The CDR3 covers 14 residues. Trimming cost V 4 bases and J 11 bases, with 15 bases left between them. Germline CDR1 reads LGHDT; CDR2 reads YNNKEL (reference sequence). CDR3 sequence (DNA): TGTGCCAGCAGCCCCCGCGGGGTCGGGGCACCCCTCCACTTT. This translates into CASSPRGVGAPLHF.

The table lists this clonotype with many counts. The chain employs TRBV12-5 and TRBJ1-5; no firm D call. V was trimmed by 0 bases and J by 6 bases, leaving 6 bases between them. This CDR3 comprises 13 residues. Germline CDR1 is LGHNT and CDR2 is FRNRAP. CDR3 DNA sequence: TGTGCTAGTGGTTTGGTACTGGGTCAGCCCCAGCATTTT. It specifies CASGLVLGQPQHF.

This clonotype was detected ten times or more. V usage is TRBV27 and J usage is TRBJ1-6, with TRBD1 as a possible D gene (5 bases). Germline V gene sequence: CDR1 MNHEY, CDR2 SMNVEV (reference sequence). The CDR3 covers 16 residues. V was clipped by 5 bases and J by 9 bases, with 20 bases between them. The CDR3 bases are TGTGCCAGCAGTGTCAAGGGGACGGGCCCCGGTTCACCCCTCCACTTT. Translation: CASSVKGTGPGSPLHF.

This clonotype has at least ten counts. V usage is TRBV28 and J usage is TRBJ2-7, with TRBD2 identical over 8 bases. Germline trimming cut 4 bases from V and 1 base from J; bases unmatched to any gene: 12. Germline CDR1 and CDR2: MDHEN and SYDVKM. The length of the CDR3 is 17 residues. CDR3 loop: CASSSVDSGEISYEQYF. DNA for the CDR3: TGTGCCAGCAGTTCGGTTGATAGCGGGGAGATTTCCTACGAGCAGTACTTC.

The V gene is TRBV10-3, the J gene TRBJ1-6; 11 positions agree with TRBD1. V trimming: 6 bases; J trimming: 6 bases; junction bases outside the gene matches: 10. In germline, CDR1 is ENHRY, CDR2 SYGVKD. This CDR3 comprises 17 residues. The CDR3, as DNA: TGTGCCATCAGAGGACAGGGGGCGAGTGGTTTTAATTCACCCCTCCACTTT. This sequence encodes CAIRGQGASGFNSPLHF.

This clonotype was observed at least ten times. V gene TRBV2 combines with J gene TRBJ1-2; weak D call: TRBD1 (5 bases). This CDR3 has 14 amino acids. Germline V gene data show CDR1 as SNHLY and CDR2 as FYNNEI. The V end was cut by 0 bases, the J end by 4 bases, with 9 bases between. CDR3 region: CASSEARGGYGYTF. For the CDR3, the DNA is TGTGCCAGCAGTGAAGCTAGGGGTGGCTATGGCTACACCTTC.

This clonotype was picked up many times. The chain links TRBV5-1 to TRBJ1-1; the D is unclear. Trimming shortened V by 2 bases and J by 1 base, and 12 bases separated the two germline ends. Germline lookup yields CDR1 SGHRS and CDR2 YFSETQ. The CDR3 is 15 amino acids. The CDR3 loop reads CASSLIISPNTEAFF. The CDR3 DNA reads TGCGCCAGCAGCTTAATCATTTCGCCGAACACTGAAGCTTTCTTT.

The V call is TRBV7-9, the J call TRBJ2-5; D unclear. CDR1 SEHNR and CDR2 FQNEAQ come from the germline V gene (reference sequence). The length of the CDR3 is 13 residues. Trimming left V 4 bases short and J 4 bases short, with 10 bases between. The CDR3 region has the DNA TGTGCCAGCAGCTCAGTGGTAGGAGAGACCCAGTACTTC. It translates to CASSSVVGETQYF.

The table lists this clonotype with many counts. The chain links TRBV10-3 to TRBJ2-3, with TRBD1 matching over 7 bases. The V segment lost 3 bases and the J segment 4 bases; nucleotides outside the gene matches: 1. The length of the CDR3 is 13 residues. Germline assignment: CDR1 ENHRY and CDR2 SYGVKD. The CDR3 DNA follows: TGTGCCATCAGTGATGGACAGGCAGATACGCAGTATTTT. As protein: CAISDGQADTQYF.

This clonotype appeared a few times. V is TRBV29-1 and J is TRBJ1-1; TRBD1 is a possible D gene (5 bases). This CDR3 region has 13 residues. V dropped 3 bases and J dropped 0 bases, with 8 bases sitting between them. Germline-derived CDR1 and CDR2 are SQVTM and ANQGSEA. In DNA, the CDR3 is TGCAGCGTTGATCGGGGCTTGAACACTGAAGCTTTCTTT. Translating gives CSVDRGLNTEAFF.

This chain uses TRBV9 with TRBJ2-3, with TRBD1 identical over 7 bases. This CDR3 region has 18 residues. Germline assignment: CDR1 SGDLS and CDR2 YYNGEE. After removal of 3 bases from V and 2 bases from J, the junction contained 15 bases not matched to a gene. The CDR3 loop reads CASSDGTAKPRLTDTQYF. The CDR3 nucleotides are TGTGCCAGCAGCGACGGGACAGCTAAACCCAGACTCACAGATACGCAGTATTTT.

The chain carries TRBV15 and TRBJ2-3; D perhaps matches TRBD2 (6 bases). The CDR3 runs 15 residues. The V end lost 5 bases, the J end lost 0 bases, and 12 bases lay between the germline ends. CDR1 is LNHNV, CDR2 YYDKDF, per germline (reference sequence). CDR3 sequence (DNA): TGTGCCACCAGCTGGCCGGGGGACAGCACAGATACGCAGTATTTT. Translated, it gives CATSWPGDSTDTQYF.

This clonotype appeared a few times. V gene TRBV6-5 combines with J gene TRBJ1-4; TRBD1 is a possible D gene (5 bases). Trimming removed 5 bases from V and 6 bases from J, with 13 bases in between. The CDR3 runs to 14 residues. In germline, CDR1 is MNHEY, CDR2 SVGAGI. The CDR3 is CASSHGTADEKLFF. CDR3 in DNA: TGTGCCAGCAGTCACGGGACGGCCGATGAAAAACTGTTTTTT.

This sequence joins TRBV27 and TRBJ1-5; a possible D gene is TRBD1 (5 bases). The CDR3 length is 17 residues. CDR1 is MNHEY, CDR2 SMNVEV, per germline (reference sequence). Trimming took 9 bases from V and 0 from J, leaving 21 bases between them. The CDR3 coding sequence is TGTGCCAGGCCATCCCGGGACTCCAGATATAGCAATCAGCCCCAGCATTTT. As protein: CARPSRDSRYSNQPQHF.

This clonotype was recorded many times. CDR3 DNA: TGTGCCAGCAGTTTAATGGTGGAAGGCACTGAAGCTTTCTTT. This translates into CASSLMVEGTEAFF. This rearrangement joins TRBV27 to TRBJ1-1, with unresolved D. CDR3 length: 14 amino acids. Trimming removed 2 bases from V and 4 bases from J, with 11 bases in between. Germline V gene lookup returns CDR1 MNHEY and CDR2 SMNVEV (reference sequence).

This clonotype was recorded many times. The V call is TRBV6-2 or TRBV6-3, the J call TRBJ2-1; possibly TRBD2 for D (7 bases). V shed 8 bases and J shed 9 bases, with 11 bases lying between them. This CDR3 has 11 amino acids. Germline CDR1 is MNHEY and CDR2 is SVGEGT. Here the CDR3 reads CASGEGVEQFF. CDR3 nucleotide sequence: TGTGCCAGCGGGGAGGGGGTTGAGCAGTTCTTC.

There are many counts of this clonotype. The chain links TRBV7-9 to TRBJ2-5; TRBD2 matches at 12 bases. CDR1 is SEHNR and CDR2 is FQNEAQ in the germline V gene (reference sequence). The ends lost 6 bases at V and 3 bases at J; junction bases unmatched: 11. The CDR3 loop spans 17 amino acids. CDR3 residues: CASSPGWTSGAEETQYF. In DNA form, the CDR3 reads TGTGCCAGCAGTCCAGGGTGGACTAGCGGGGCAGAAGAGACCCAGTACTTC.

The sample holds a few counts of this clonotype. The chain employs TRBV4-1 and TRBJ1-4, with a tentative D call TRBD1 (6 bases). CDR1 is MGHRA and CDR2 is YSYEKL in the germline V gene. This CDR3 spans 15 amino acids. Trimming removed 4 bases from V and 3 bases from J, with 12 bases in between. This CDR3 reads CASSRGPGANEKLFF. CDR3 nucleotides: TGCGCCAGCAGCCGGGGGCCCGGGGCTAATGAAAAACTGTTTTTT.

This clonotype was picked up a small number of times. V gene TRBV6-2 or TRBV6-3 combines with J gene TRBJ2-7, with 8 bases that match TRBD1. This CDR3 is 13 amino acids long. The V gene end was trimmed by 6 bases and the J gene end by 4 bases; junction bases not matched to a gene: 5. Germline CDR1 is MNHEY and CDR2 is SVGEGT. CDR3 sequence: CASRDRGRYEQYF. CDR3 DNA: TGTGCCAGCAGAGACAGGGGAAGGTACGAGCAGTACTTC.

Note on this clonotype: At one end the junction does not follow the germline gene, possibly because of a read error. This chain links TRBV7-7 with TRBJ2-3; 11 bases map to TRBD1. Germline CDR1 is SSHAT and CDR2 is FNYEAQ (reference sequence). This CDR3 spans 15 amino acids. The CDR3 nucleotides are TGTGCTAGCAGCTTGGGACAGGGGGTATGGGATACGCAGTATTTT. Translation: CASSLGQGVWDTQYF.